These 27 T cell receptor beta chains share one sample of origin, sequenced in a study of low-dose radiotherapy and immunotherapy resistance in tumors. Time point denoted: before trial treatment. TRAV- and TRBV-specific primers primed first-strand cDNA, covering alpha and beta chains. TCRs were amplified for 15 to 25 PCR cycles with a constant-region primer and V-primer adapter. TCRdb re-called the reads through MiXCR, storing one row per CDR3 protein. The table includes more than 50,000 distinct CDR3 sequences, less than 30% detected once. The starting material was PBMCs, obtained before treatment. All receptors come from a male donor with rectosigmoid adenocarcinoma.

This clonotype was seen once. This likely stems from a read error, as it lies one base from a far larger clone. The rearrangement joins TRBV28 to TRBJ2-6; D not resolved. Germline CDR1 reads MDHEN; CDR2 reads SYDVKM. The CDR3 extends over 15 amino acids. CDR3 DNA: TGTGCCACCAGTGATCCCGCGTCTGGGGCCAACGTCCTGACTTTC. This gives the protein CATSDPASGANVLTF.

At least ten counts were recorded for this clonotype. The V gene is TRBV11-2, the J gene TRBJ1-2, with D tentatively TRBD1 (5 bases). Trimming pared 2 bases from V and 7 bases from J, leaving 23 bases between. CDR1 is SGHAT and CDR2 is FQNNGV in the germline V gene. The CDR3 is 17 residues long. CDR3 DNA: TGTGCCAGCAGCTTAAGGGGAATGACAGACGGGGGTGGTGGCTACACCTTC. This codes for CASSLRGMTDGGGGYTF.

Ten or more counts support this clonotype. CDR3 DNA: TGTGCCAGCAGATGGGGACAGGGTATCACAGATACGCAGTATTTT. It encodes CASRWGQGITDTQYF. V usage is TRBV6-6 and J usage is TRBJ2-3, with 9 positions matching TRBD1. V was pared by 6 bases and J by 2 bases, with 6 bases of the junction left unmatched. The CDR3 is made up of 15 amino acids. CDR1 and CDR2 (germline): MNHNY, SVGAGI (reference sequence).

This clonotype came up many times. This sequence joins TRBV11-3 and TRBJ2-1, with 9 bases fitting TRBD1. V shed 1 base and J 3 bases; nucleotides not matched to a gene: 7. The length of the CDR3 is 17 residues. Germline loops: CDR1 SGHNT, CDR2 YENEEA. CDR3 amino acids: CASSLGGGTGSYNEQFF. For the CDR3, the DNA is TGTGCCAGCAGCTTAGGAGGTGGGACAGGGAGCTACAATGAGCAGTTCTTC.

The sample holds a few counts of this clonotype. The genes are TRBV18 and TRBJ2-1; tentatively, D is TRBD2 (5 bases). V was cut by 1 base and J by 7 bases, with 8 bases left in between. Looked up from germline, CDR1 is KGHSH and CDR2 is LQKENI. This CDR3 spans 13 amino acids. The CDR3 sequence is CASSPRRSNEQFF. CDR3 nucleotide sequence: TGTGCCAGCTCACCACGGAGGTCGAATGAGCAGTTCTTC.

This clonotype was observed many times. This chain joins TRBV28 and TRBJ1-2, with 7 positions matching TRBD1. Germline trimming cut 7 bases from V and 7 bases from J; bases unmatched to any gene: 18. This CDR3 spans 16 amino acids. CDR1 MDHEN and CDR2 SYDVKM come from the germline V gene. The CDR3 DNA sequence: TGTGCCAGCACCCTAGTGGGGGACAGATTCTGGGGTGGCTACACCTTC. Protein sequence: CASTLVGDRFWGGYTF.

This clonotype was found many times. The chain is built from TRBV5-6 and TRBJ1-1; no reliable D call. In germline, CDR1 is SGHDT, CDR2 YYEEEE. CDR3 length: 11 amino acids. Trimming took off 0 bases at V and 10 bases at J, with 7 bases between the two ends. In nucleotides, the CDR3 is TGTGCCAGCAGCTTGGTGGGAAGAGCTTTCTTT. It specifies CASSLVGRAFF.

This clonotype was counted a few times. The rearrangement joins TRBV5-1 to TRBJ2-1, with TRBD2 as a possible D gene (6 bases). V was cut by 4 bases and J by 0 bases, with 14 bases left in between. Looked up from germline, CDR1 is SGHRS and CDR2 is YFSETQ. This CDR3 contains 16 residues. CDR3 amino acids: CASSPGTSSSYNEQFF. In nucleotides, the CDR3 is TGCGCCAGCAGCCCGGGGACTTCCAGCTCCTACAATGAGCAGTTCTTC.

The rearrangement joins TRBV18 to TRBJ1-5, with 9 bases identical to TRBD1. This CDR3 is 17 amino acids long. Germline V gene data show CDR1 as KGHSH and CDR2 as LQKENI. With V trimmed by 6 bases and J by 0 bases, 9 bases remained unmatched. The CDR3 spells CASSPGQGVGSNQPQHF. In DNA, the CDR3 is TGTGCCAGCTCTCCGGGACAGGGCGTCGGTAGCAATCAGCCCCAGCATTTT.

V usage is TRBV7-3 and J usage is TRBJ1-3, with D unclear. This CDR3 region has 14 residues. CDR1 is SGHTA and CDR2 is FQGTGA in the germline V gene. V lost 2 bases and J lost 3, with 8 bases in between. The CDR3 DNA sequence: TGTGCCAGCAGCTTATCAGGACTTGGAAACACCATATATTTT. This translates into CASSLSGLGNTIYF.

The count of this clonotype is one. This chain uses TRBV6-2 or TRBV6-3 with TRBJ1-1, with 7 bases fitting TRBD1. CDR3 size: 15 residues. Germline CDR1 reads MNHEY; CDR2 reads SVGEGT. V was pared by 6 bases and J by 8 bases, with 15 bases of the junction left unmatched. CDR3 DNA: TGTGCCAGCAGGGGTACAGGGACAGCCCTAACCGAAGCTTTCTTT. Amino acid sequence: CASRGTGTALTEAFF.

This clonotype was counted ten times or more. The CDR3 DNA reads as TGCGCCAGCAGCTTAGGGGTGACCGGGGAGCTGTTTTTT. Protein: CASSLGVTGELFF. This rearrangement joins TRBV5-1 to TRBJ2-2; the D gene is possibly TRBD1 (5 bases). Trimming pared 2 bases from V and 5 bases from J, leaving 7 bases between. Looked up from germline, CDR1 is SGHRS and CDR2 is YFSETQ. This CDR3 is built from 13 residues. Full variable domain (rest looked up from reference TRBV5-1 and TRBJ2-2): KAGVTQTPRYLIKTRGQQVTLSCSPISGHRSVSWYQQTPGQGLQFLFEYFSETQRNKGNFPGRFSGRQFSNSRSEMNVSTLELGDSALYLCASSLGVTGELFFGEGSRLTVL.

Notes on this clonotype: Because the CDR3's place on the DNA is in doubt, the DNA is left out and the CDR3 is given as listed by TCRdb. This CDR3 is CASNSGTNTGELFFF. V and J are TRBV9 and TRBJ2-2; the table's D call of TRBD2 was not tested on the DNA. 15 amino acids form the CDR3, both terminal residues included. The germline V gene has CDR1 SGDLS and CDR2 YYNGEE.

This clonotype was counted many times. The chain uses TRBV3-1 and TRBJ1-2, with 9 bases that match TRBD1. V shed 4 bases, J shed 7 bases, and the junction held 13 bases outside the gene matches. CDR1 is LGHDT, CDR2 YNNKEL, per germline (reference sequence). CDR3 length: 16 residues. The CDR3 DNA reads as TGTGCCAGCAGCCCACTTAGGACAGGGGTTTGTGGTGGCTACACCTTC. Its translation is CASSPLRTGVCGGYTF.

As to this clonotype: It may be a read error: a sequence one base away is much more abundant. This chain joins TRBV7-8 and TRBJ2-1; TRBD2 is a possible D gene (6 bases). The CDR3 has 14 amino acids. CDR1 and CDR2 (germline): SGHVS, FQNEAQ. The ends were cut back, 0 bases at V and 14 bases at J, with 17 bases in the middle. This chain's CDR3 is CASSLAIDAGKEFF. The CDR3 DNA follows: TGTGCCAGCAGCTTAGCGATCGATGCGGGAAAGGAGTTCTTC.

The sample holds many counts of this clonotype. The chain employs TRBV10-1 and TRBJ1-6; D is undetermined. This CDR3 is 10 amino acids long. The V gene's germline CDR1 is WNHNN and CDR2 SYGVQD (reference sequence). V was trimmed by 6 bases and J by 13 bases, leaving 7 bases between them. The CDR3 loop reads CASSKVPLHF. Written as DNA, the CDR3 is TGCGCCAGCAGCAAGGTTCCCCTCCACTTT.

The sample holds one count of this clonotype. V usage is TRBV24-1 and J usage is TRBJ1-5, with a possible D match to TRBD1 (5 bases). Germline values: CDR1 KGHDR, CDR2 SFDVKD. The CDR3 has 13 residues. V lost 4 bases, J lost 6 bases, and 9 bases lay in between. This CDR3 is CATSEAGPQPQHF. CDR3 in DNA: TGTGCCACCAGTGAGGCGGGACCTCAGCCCCAGCATTTT.

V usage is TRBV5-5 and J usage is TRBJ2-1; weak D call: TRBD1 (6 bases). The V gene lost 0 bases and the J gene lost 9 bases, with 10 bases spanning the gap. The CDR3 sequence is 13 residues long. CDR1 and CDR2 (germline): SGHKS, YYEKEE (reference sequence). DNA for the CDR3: TGTGCCAGCAGCTTGGGGAACAGGGCTGAGCAGTTCTTC. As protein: CASSLGNRAEQFF. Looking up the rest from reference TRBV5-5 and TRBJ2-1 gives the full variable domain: DAGVTQSPTHLIKTRGQQVTLRCSPISGHKSVSWYQQVLGQGPQFIFQYYEKEERGRGNFPDRFSARQFPNYSSELNVNALLLGDSALYLCASSLGNRAEQFFGPGTRLTVL.

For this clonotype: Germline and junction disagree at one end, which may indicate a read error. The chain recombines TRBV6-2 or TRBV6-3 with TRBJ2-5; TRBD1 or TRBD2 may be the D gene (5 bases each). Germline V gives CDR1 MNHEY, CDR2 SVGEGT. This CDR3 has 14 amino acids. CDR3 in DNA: TGTGTCAGCAGTTCCGGGACGGAGCAAGAGACCCAGTATTTC. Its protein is CVSSSGTEQETQYF.

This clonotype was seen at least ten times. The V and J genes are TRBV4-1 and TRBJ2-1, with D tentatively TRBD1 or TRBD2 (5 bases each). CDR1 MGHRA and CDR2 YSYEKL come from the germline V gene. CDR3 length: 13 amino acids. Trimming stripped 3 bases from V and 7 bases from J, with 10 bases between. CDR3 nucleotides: TGCGCCAGCAGCCACCCCGGGACGAATGAGCAGTTCTTC. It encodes CASSHPGTNEQFF.

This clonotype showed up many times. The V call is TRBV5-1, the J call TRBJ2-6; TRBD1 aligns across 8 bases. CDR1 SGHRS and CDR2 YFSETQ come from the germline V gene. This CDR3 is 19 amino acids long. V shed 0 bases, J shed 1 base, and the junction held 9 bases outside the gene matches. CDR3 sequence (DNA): TGCGCCAGCAGCTTGGGGTGGGGGACAGGACCGTCTGGGGCCAACGTCCTGACTTTC. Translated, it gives CASSLGWGTGPSGANVLTF. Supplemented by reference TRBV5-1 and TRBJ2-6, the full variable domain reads KAGVTQTPRYLIKTRGQQVTLSCSPISGHRSVSWYQQTPGQGLQFLFEYFSETQRNKGNFPGRFSGRQFSNSRSEMNVSTLELGDSALYLCASSLGWGTGPSGANVLTFGAGSRLTVL.

The CDR3 region is CATDSDSSYEQYF. CDR3 nucleotide sequence: TGTGCCACGGACTCTGACAGCTCCTACGAGCAGTACTTC. The chain combines TRBV10-3 with TRBJ2-7, with D perhaps assigned TRBD1 or TRBD2 (5 bases each). V lost 10 bases and J 0 bases, leaving 13 bases between the germline ends. The CDR3 sequence is 13 residues long. Germline V gives CDR1 ENHRY, CDR2 SYGVKD.

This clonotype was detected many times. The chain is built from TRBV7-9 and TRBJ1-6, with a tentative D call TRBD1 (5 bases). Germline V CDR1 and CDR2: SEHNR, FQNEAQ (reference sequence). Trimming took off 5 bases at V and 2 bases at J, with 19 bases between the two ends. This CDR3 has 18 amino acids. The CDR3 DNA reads TGTGCCAGCAGCCCAAATACCGGGGCTTGGACCTATAATTCACCCCTCCACTTT. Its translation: CASSPNTGAWTYNSPLHF.

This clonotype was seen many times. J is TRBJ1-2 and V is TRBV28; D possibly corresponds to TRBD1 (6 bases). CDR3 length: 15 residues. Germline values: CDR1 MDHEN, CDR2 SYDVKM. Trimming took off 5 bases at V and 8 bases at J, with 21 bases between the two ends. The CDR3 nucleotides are TGTGCCAGCAGTGATCCCGGGGGGCGATGGAAAGGCTACACCTTC. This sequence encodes CASSDPGGRWKGYTF.

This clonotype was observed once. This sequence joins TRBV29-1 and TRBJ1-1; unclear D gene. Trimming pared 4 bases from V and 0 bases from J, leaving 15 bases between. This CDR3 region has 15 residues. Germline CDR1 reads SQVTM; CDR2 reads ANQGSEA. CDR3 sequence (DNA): TGCAGCGTTGGGTCCGGGGTGAATCTGAACACTGAAGCTTTCTTT. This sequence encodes CSVGSGVNLNTEAFF.

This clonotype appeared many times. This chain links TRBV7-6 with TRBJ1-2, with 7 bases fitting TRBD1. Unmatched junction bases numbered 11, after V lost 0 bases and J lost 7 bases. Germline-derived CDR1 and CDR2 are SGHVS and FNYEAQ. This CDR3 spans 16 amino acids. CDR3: CASSLAGDSALGGYTF. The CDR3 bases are TGTGCCAGCAGCTTAGCCGGGGACAGCGCCCTAGGTGGCTACACCTTC.

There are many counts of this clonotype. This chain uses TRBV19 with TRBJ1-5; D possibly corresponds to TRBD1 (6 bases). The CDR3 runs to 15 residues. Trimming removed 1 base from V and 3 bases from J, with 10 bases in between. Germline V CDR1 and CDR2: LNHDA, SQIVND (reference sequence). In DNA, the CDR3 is TGTGCCAGTAGTATAGGGCAGGGGCCCAATCAGCCCCAGCATTTT. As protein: CASSIGQGPNQPQHF.